A selection of T cell receptor beta chains follows, all from one sample in a study of T-cell memory formation after mild COVID-19. From the 5' RACE reads, TCRdb called clonotypes with MiXCR, one entry per CDR3 protein. Altogether fewer than 550,000 distinct CDR3 sequences are present, 15% to 20% being singletons, with the ten largest covering 8.4%. Specimen: PBMCs or a T cell subset sorted from them (not recorded which). These receptors were obtained from an adult woman who had mild COVID-19 (a few samples of this study predate the infection). Cell type and time point are not known. CDR3s include the opening cysteine and the closing phenylalanine or tryptophan. The D gene is left open where the match is weak.

.,TRBV11-3,TRBJ1-1,CATRQKAEAFF
TRBD2,TRBV11-1,TRBJ2-1,CASSPREGGSNEQFF
.,TRBV4-3,TRBJ1-1,CASSQGPANTEAFF
.,TRBV5-1,TRBJ2-3,CASSLGGRTDTQYF
TRBD2,TRBV4-2,TRBJ2-1,CASSHPRLAGGLEQFF
.,TRBV7-2,TRBJ2-7,CASSSIPGVDEQYF
TRBD1,TRBV5-1,TRBJ1-1,CASSPRTGQDTEAFF
.,TRBV13,TRBJ2-7,CASSLWRGYEQYF
.,TRBV7-2,TRBJ1-2,CASSLINGQSGGYTF
.,TRBV6-1,TRBJ2-5,CASTMNRIGGRETQYF
.,TRBV6-5,TRBJ1-3,CASSYQGQGNTIYF
.,TRBV12-3/TRBV12-4,TRBJ2-5,CASSLGPGVGQETQYF
.,TRBV20-1,TRBJ1-3,CSARAGGSGNTIYF
TRBD2,TRBV19,TRBJ2-7,CASSLLAGGSEQYF
TRBD2,TRBV6-1,TRBJ2-7,CASYDPPGTSWYEQYF
TRBD2,TRBV19,TRBJ2-5,CASSIGLAVETQYF
.,TRBV7-9,TRBJ1-2,CASSLGEVDGYTF
TRBD2,TRBV5-1,TRBJ2-7,CASSGRGLAGGPPTYEQYF
.,TRBV7-3,TRBJ2-7,CASSLTRGDEQYF
TRBD1,TRBV7-9,TRBJ2-5,CASSSITGVQETQYF
.,TRBV7-9,TRBJ2-2,CASSLGSSGNTGELFF
.,TRBV7-9,TRBJ2-3,CASSATPGIGADTQYF
.,TRBV4-1,TRBJ1-2,CASSSPDKNNYGYTF
.,TRBV7-9,TRBJ1-1,CASSFPLNTEAFF
.,TRBV30,TRBJ1-2,CAWVRRQADGYTF
.,TRBV9,TRBJ2-1,CASSVGTLRPNEQFF
.,TRBV6-5,TRBJ2-2,CASSYGSGNTGELFF
.,TRBV2,TRBJ2-3,CASTLLRRGPQRGTDTQYF
.,TRBV5-1,TRBJ2-1,CATRRWGSSYNEQFF
TRBD1,TRBV12-5,TRBJ1-1,CARSQGTFGNTEAFF
TRBD1,TRBV6-5,TRBJ1-1,CASSYSAGGKVNTEAFF
.,TRBV7-3,TRBJ1-1,CASSANLGGTEAFF
.,TRBV19,TRBJ1-1,CASSRARALEAFF
.,TRBV2,TRBJ2-7,CASSELGQQYF
.,TRBV12-3/TRBV12-4,TRBJ1-1,CASSLSLGFTEAFF
TRBD1,TRBV12-3/TRBV12-4,TRBJ2-5,CASSWGTGKETQYF
.,TRBV6-5,TRBJ2-2,CASRDGTYTGELFF
.,TRBV4-1,TRBJ2-7,CASGGSGNEQYF
TRBD2,TRBV7-2,TRBJ2-1,CASSLGLAGASSYNEQFF
TRBD1,TRBV3-1,TRBJ1-1,CASRVTGATEAFF
TRBD2,TRBV7-2,TRBJ2-1,CASSQFSGTSGTRYNEQFF
.,TRBV5-6,TRBJ2-7,CASSLETAAGEYF
.,TRBV7-9,TRBJ1-2,CASSFTPRGRGYTF
TRBD2,TRBV20-1,TRBJ2-5,CSAHPGGPETQYF
TRBD2,TRBV19,TRBJ2-2,CASMTAGGSGGELFF
.,TRBV6-5,TRBJ2-6,CASNSDSGEFFSGANVLTF
.,TRBV24-1,TRBJ1-5,CATSGGSAISQPQHF
TRBD1,TRBV7-9,TRBJ2-7,CASSSRDRVINEQYF
.,TRBV15,TRBJ2-7,CATSIDSYEQYF
.,TRBV4-2,TRBJ1-6,CASSQGGRENSPLHF
.,TRBV30,TRBJ2-1,CAWSSGNEQFF